One sample yielded the 10 T cell receptor beta chains listed below, sequenced in a study of CD8+ T cells in alopecia areata. RNA, once extracted, was reverse transcribed into cDNA for use as the sequencing template. The data were produced by immunoSEQ multiplex PCR, yet TCRdb's version contains in-frame clones alone and is incomplete. The sample lists 110,000 to 150,000 clones; less than 75% were seen once. Sequenced input: CD8+ T cells sorted from blood. The origin of the receptors is a human donor in good health.

This chain connects TRBV9 to TRBJ2-1; 7 nucleotides agree with TRBD2. This CDR3 region has 15 residues. The germline V gene encodes CDR1 SGDLS and CDR2 YYNGEE. The V and J ends lost 1 base and 5 bases, in that order; junction bases with no gene match: 6. The CDR3 nucleotides read TGTGCCAGCAGCGTAAGCGGGACTCTGAACAATGAGCAGTTCTTC. This gives the protein CASSVSGTLNNEQFF.

The genes are TRBV12-2 and TRBJ1-2. TRBV12-2 represents a pseudogene. This CDR3 has 10 amino acids. CDR3 region: CASLGYGYTF. DNA of the CDR3: TGTGCAAGTCTAGGCTATGGCTACACCTTC.

The chain is built from TRBV5-1 and TRBJ2-7; TRBD2 aligns across 8 bases. J gave up 3 bases and V 0 bases, and 8 bases lay outside the gene matches. Germline V gene data show CDR1 as SGHRS and CDR2 as YFSETQ. The CDR3 runs to 16 residues. CDR3 residues: CASSLAGGGRIYEQYF. DNA for the CDR3: TGCGCCAGCAGCTTGGCCGGTGGCGGGAGGATCTACGAGCAGTACTTC.

This clone was observed a single time. The rearrangement uses TRBV10-2 and TRBJ2-1; D is perhaps TRBD1 (6 bases). This CDR3 comprises 14 residues. V dropped 6 bases and J dropped 7 bases, with 16 bases sitting between them. Germline V lookup: CDR1 WSHSY, CDR2 SAAADI. In DNA, the CDR3 is TGCGCCAGCAGCGCTCCGGAACAGGGAAATGAGCAGTTCTTC. This gives the protein CASSAPEQGNEQFF.

The chain employs TRBV9 and TRBJ2-2, with no clear D. Deletions cut 0 bases from V and 4 bases from J, with 7 bases between. Germline V lookup: CDR1 SGDLS, CDR2 YYNGEE. The CDR3 is 14 residues long. The CDR3 nucleotides read TGTGCCAGCAGCGTAGCTCGGGTCACCGGGGAGCTGTTTTTT. Its translation is CASSVARVTGELFF.

As concerns this clone: A far larger clone is just one base off, so this is likely a read error. This same CDR3 is encoded by further DNA sequences in the sample. This chain links TRBV5-4 with TRBJ2-1; D is unresolved. V dropped 4 bases and J dropped 5 bases, with 4 bases sitting between them. Germline values: CDR1 SGHNT, CDR2 YYREEE (reference sequence). This CDR3 has 11 residues. CDR3 loop: CASSAHNEQFF. Written as DNA, the CDR3 is TGTGCCAGCAGCGCCCACAATGAGCAGTTCTTC.

This clone appeared once. The J gene is TRBJ2-7, the V gene TRBV27, with D uncertain. Germline CDR1 reads MNHEY; CDR2 reads SMNVEV (reference sequence). Trimming left V 3 bases short and J 1 base short, with 7 bases between. This CDR3 comprises 13 residues. The CDR3 coding sequence is TGTGCCAGCAGTTTTATGGGTTCCTACGAGCAGTACTTC. This sequence encodes CASSFMGSYEQYF.

As regards this clone: This same CDR3 is encoded by further DNA sequences in the sample. This chain uses TRBV29-1 with TRBJ2-7; tentative D call: TRBD2 (5 bases). CDR3 length equals 11 residues. The V gene lost 4 bases and the J gene lost 4 bases, with 8 bases spanning the gap. Germline V gene lookup returns CDR1 SQVTM and CDR2 ANQGSEA. The CDR3 bases are TGCAGCGTTGTAAGCGGTTACGAGCAGTACTTC. Translating it yields CSVVSGYEQYF.

The chain links TRBV6-6 to TRBJ2-3; 9 bases match TRBD1. This CDR3 comprises 15 residues. V lost 6 bases and J lost 2; bases outside the gene matches: 6. Germline-derived CDR1 and CDR2 are MNHNY and SVGAGI (reference sequence). Here the CDR3 reads CASRGNRGPTDTQYF. CDR3 nucleotides: TGTGCCAGCAGGGGGAACAGGGGGCCCACAGATACGCAGTATTTT.

This chain joins TRBV7-6 and TRBJ2-5; TRBD2 matches 10 bases. The CDR3 consists of 15 residues. The ends lost 5 bases at V and 4 bases at J; junction bases unmatched: 7. The germline gives CDR1 SGHVS, CDR2 FNYEAQ. The CDR3 region has the DNA TGTGCCAGCAGCCCTTCTAGCGGGAGTTCAGAGACCCAGTACTTC. It yields the protein CASSPSSGSSETQYF.